This passage covers 9 T cell receptor beta chains from one sample sequenced in a study of cytomegalovirus exposure and HLA in healthy donors. Primers included in the PCR were 60 Vbeta and 13 Jbeta primers. Sequenced by immunoSEQ multiplex PCR; TCRdb stores in-frame clones only, minus some. The sample contains some 130,000 clones, more than 75% of which appear only once. The sequencing sample was made of PBMCs. The receptors originated from a man aged 25 to 40 in good health and CMV-seronegative.

V and J are TRBV7-9 and TRBJ2-7; D uncertain. Trimming took 6 bases from V and 3 from J, leaving 6 bases between them. This CDR3 is 11 amino acids long. CDR1 is SEHNR and CDR2 is FQNEAQ in the germline V gene (reference sequence). CDR3 in amino acids: CASRALYEQYF. CDR3 in DNA: TGTGCCAGCAGGGCCCTCTACGAGCAGTACTTC.

CDR3 coding DNA: TGTGCCAGCAGCCCCCCAGGAGGGTCCCAAGAGACCCAGTACTTC. Amino acid sequence: CASSPPGGSQETQYF. The V and J genes are TRBV7-9 and TRBJ2-5, with D possibly being TRBD2 (6 bases). The CDR3 contains 15 residues. V was pared by 5 bases and J by 1 base, with 14 bases between. From germline, CDR1 is SEHNR and CDR2 FQNEAQ (reference sequence). The variable domain in full, completed from reference TRBV7-9 and TRBJ2-5, reads DTGVSQNPRHKITKRGQNVTFRCDPISEHNRLYWYRQTLGQGPEFLTYFQNEAQLEKSRLLSDRFSAERPKGSFSTLEIQRTEQGDSAMYLCASSPPGGSQETQYFGPGTRLLVL.

The chain joins TRBV10-3 to TRBJ1-2; 10 bases are shared with TRBD1. After removal of 5 bases from V and 6 bases from J, the junction contained 12 bases not matched to a gene. The CDR3 has 16 residues. Germline V gene sequence: CDR1 ENHRY, CDR2 SYGVKD. CDR3 DNA sequence: TGTGCCATCAGTTCACTCCTCTCCGGGACAGGGGATGGCTACACCTTC. It codes for CAISSLLSGTGDGYTF.

This rearrangement joins TRBV6-5 to TRBJ2-7; 7 nucleotides match TRBD1. This CDR3 has 15 residues. Germline V gene data show CDR1 as MNHEY and CDR2 as SVGAGI. J gave up 1 base and V 2 bases, and 5 bases lay outside the gene matches. The CDR3 region has the DNA TGTGCCAGCAGTTACGATGAGACAGGGTCCTACGAGCAGTACTTC. Its protein is CASSYDETGSYEQYF.

The gene calls are TRBV7-2 and TRBJ2-7, with 8 bases identical to TRBD2. Per the germline V gene, CDR1 is SGHTA and CDR2 is FQGNSA. V gave up 4 bases and J gave up 0 bases; unmatched junction bases: 5. The CDR3 is 15 residues long. CDR3 DNA: TGTGCCAGCAGCTCCGGGGGGGGTTACTCCTACGAGCAGTACTTC. This gives the protein CASSSGGGYSYEQYF.

Only a few counts were recorded for this clone. The chain links TRBV1 to TRBJ2-5; the D call of TRBD2 is as the table states it, not checked on the DNA. TRBV1 is shown as a pseudogene. The CDR3 runs 17 residues. The CDR3 is CTSSLYRLAGVRETQYF. For the CDR3, the DNA is TGCACCAGCAGCTTATACCGACTAGCGGGAGTTAGAGAGACCCAGTACTTC.

The chain recombines TRBV19 with TRBJ1-5; D uncertain. Germline-derived CDR1 and CDR2 are LNHDA and SQIVND (reference sequence). The CDR3 is 14 amino acids. The V gene lost 7 bases and the J gene lost 0 bases, with 10 bases spanning the gap. CDR3 region: CASTDGYSNQPQHF. In DNA, the CDR3 is TGTGCCAGTACTGACGGGTATAGCAATCAGCCCCAGCATTTT.

The chain couples TRBV2 to TRBJ2-6; D is unclear. This CDR3 region has 14 residues. Trimming left V 7 bases short and J 2 bases short, with 9 bases between. Germline V gene data show CDR1 as SNHLY and CDR2 as FYNNEI. The CDR3 loop is CASTRDPGANVLTF. DNA for the CDR3: TGTGCCAGCACGCGAGATCCTGGGGCCAACGTCCTGACTTTC.

The chain is built from TRBV28 and TRBJ1-1; maybe TRBD1 (6 bases). This CDR3 has 13 amino acids. V was pared by 7 bases and J by 1 base, with 10 bases between. Germline V lookup: CDR1 MDHEN, CDR2 SYDVKM. The CDR3 DNA follows: TGTGCCAGCACAGAGGGACAGAACACTGAAGCTTTCTTT. This gives the protein CASTEGQNTEAFF.